The sequence of this T cell receptor beta chain was determined in a study of human T cells and chemical hapten exposure. Study-wide findings and caveats: Expanded TCR counts at PT1 went up together with patch test score, a positive correlation.

This clonotype was seen ten or more times. The antigen remains undetermined. Time point described: patch test 2, 6 weeks after DPC sensitization. The treatment is: therapeutic diphenylcyclopropenone sensitization with weekly scalp DPC. At every patch-test visit, blood was drawn before the patch test was applied. Original analysis: Sequenced samples showed a median of 95,638 TCRs each, with counts running from about 20,000 to 690,000. TCRdb passed the RACE reads through MiXCR, listing each CDR3 protein once. Here the V and J calls rest on TCRdb's processing, not on the authors' analysis. The sample shows hundreds of thousands of distinct CDR3 sequences, about 6% of them seen only once. This TCR was sampled from a woman aged 18 to 35 with alopecia areata. Some clones in this sample may be carry-over from other donors' samples. The material sequenced was whole blood, taken in connection with sensitization to the hapten diphenylcyclopropenone (DPC).

For the CDR3, the DNA is TGTGCCAGCAGTTTGAGGACGAACACTGAAGCTTTCTTT. As protein: CASSLRTNTEAFF. V is TRBV12-3 or TRBV12-4 and J is TRBJ1-1; D uncertain. V was shortened by 3 bases and J by 1 base, with 6 bases between the two germline ends. The CDR3 loop spans 13 amino acids.